A single sample gave rise to the 20 T cell receptor beta chains below, sequenced in a study of blood T cell repertoires in COVID-19. Produced via immunoSEQ multiplex PCR; TCRdb's table is partial and in-frame only. The table records 200,000 to 250,000 clones, around 87% of them present only once. Sequences were obtained from peripheral blood. The receptor set was obtained from a man between 60 and 75 years old who had recovered from COVID-19.

The chain is built from TRBV7-2 and TRBJ1-1, with 7 positions matching TRBD1. The germline V gene encodes CDR1 SGHTA and CDR2 FQGNSA. J gave up 2 bases and V 3 bases, and 9 bases lay outside the gene matches. The CDR3 consists of 16 residues. The CDR3 reads CASSFQLGQLNTEAFF. CDR3 nucleotides: TGTGCCAGCAGCTTCCAACTGGGACAGCTTAACACTGAAGCTTTCTTT.

There are a few counts of this clone. The gene calls are TRBV18 and TRBJ2-1, with D perhaps matching TRBD2 (5 bases). CDR3 length equals 13 residues. V lost 1 base to trimming and J lost 7 bases, with 8 bases between them. CDR1 is KGHSH and CDR2 is LQKENI in the germline V gene. The CDR3 sequence is CASSPRSGNEQFF. The CDR3 nucleotides read TGTGCCAGCTCACCACGTTCGGGGAATGAGCAGTTCTTC.

V gene TRBV7-8 combines with J gene TRBJ1-5; D remains ambiguous. The V end lost 5 bases, the J end lost 4 bases, and 6 bases lay between the germline ends. This CDR3 comprises 12 residues. CDR1 is SGHVS and CDR2 is FQNEAQ in the germline V gene. The DNA of the CDR3 is TGTGCCAGCAGCGCGATTAATCAGCCCCAGCATTTT. Translated: CASSAINQPQHF.

The V and J genes are TRBV30 and TRBJ2-2, with no clear D. Germline CDR1 and CDR2: GTSNPN and SVGIG (reference sequence). The CDR3 loop spans 14 amino acids. The ends were cut back, 0 bases at V and 1 base at J, with 6 bases in the middle. CDR3 nucleotide sequence: TGTGCCTGGAGTGTACTACAGAACACCGGGGAGCTGTTTTTT. Its protein is CAWSVLQNTGELFF. Full variable domain (outside the CDR3, taken from reference TRBV30 and TRBJ2-2): SQTIHQWPATLVQPVGSPLSLECTVEGTSNPNLYWYRQAAGRGLQLLFYSVGIGQISSEVPQNLSASRPQDRQFILSSKKLLLSDSGFYLCAWSVLQNTGELFFGEGSRLTVL.

The table lists this clone with a count of one. The gene calls are TRBV7-2 and TRBJ2-5; TRBD1 matches 7 bases. V lost 5 bases, J lost 0 bases, and 3 bases stayed unmatched. The CDR3 consists of 14 residues. Germline CDR1 is SGHTA and CDR2 is FQGNSA. The CDR3 nucleotides are TGTGCCAGCAGCCTGGGACAGAACCAAGAGACCCAGTACTTC. It codes for CASSLGQNQETQYF.

This clone was counted a single time. The V and J genes are TRBV5-1 and TRBJ1-6; D ambiguous. CDR1 is SGHRS and CDR2 is YFSETQ in the germline V gene. The CDR3 runs to 15 residues. V was pared by 5 bases and J by 1 base, with 10 bases between. CDR3 loop: CASRSGESYNSPLHF. DNA of the CDR3: TGCGCCAGCAGGTCCGGGGAGTCCTATAATTCACCCCTCCACTTT.

V and J are TRBV9 and TRBJ2-2, with 8 positions matching TRBD1. CDR1 SGDLS and CDR2 YYNGEE come from the germline V gene. CDR3 length: 15 amino acids. V lost 4 bases and J lost 0; bases outside the gene matches: 2. The CDR3 is CASSNRGANTGELFF. The CDR3 DNA is TGTGCCAGCAGCAACAGGGGGGCGAACACCGGGGAGCTGTTTTTT.

This clone was recorded once. This rearrangement joins TRBV27 to TRBJ2-7; TRBD1 matches at 9 bases. CDR3 length: 15 amino acids. With 5 bases clipped from V and 2 bases from J, the junction kept 7 bases outside the gene matches. CDR1 is MNHEY, CDR2 SMNVEV, per germline (reference sequence). The CDR3 bases are TGTGCCAGCAGTCGAAGGGGACAGGGACCCTACGAGCAGTACTTC. Its protein is CASSRRGQGPYEQYF.

The chain has TRBV19 and TRBJ1-2; TRBD1 matches 7 bases. This CDR3 comprises 15 residues. Germline V CDR1 and CDR2: LNHDA, SQIVND (reference sequence). V lost 4 bases to trimming and J lost 3 bases; unmatched junction nucleotides: 8. The CDR3 bases are TGTGCCAGTAGTACCTCAGGGGGTGGGTACTATGGCTACACCTTC. This sequence encodes CASSTSGGGYYGYTF.

The chain has TRBV3-1 (or the pseudogene TRBV3-2) and TRBJ1-1; no firm D call. This CDR3 has 14 amino acids. CDR1 is LGHDT, CDR2 YNNKEL, per germline (reference sequence). Trimming left V 0 bases short and J 0 bases short, with 5 bases between. CDR3 sequence reads: CASSQDGMNTEAFF. As DNA, the CDR3 is TGTGCCAGCAGCCAAGACGGGATGAACACTGAAGCTTTCTTT.

The chain has TRBV29-1 and TRBJ1-2; D ambiguous. This CDR3 has 12 amino acids. CDR1 is SQVTM, CDR2 ANQGSEA, per germline. Trimming took off 1 base at V and 6 bases at J, with 9 bases between the two ends. For the CDR3, the DNA is TGCAGCGTTGAAGGGCAGGAGGATGGCTACACCTTC. The encoded protein is CSVEGQEDGYTF.

The chain is built from TRBV10-3 and TRBJ1-5; TRBD1 agrees at 8 bases. V lost 10 bases to trimming and J lost 7 bases; unmatched junction nucleotides: 9. Per germline, CDR1 ENHRY and CDR2 SYGVKD. This CDR3 is built from 13 residues. The CDR3 loop reads CATTGGDNQPQHF. The CDR3 coding sequence is TGTGCCACTACAGGGGGGGACAACCAGCCCCAGCATTTT.

This rearrangement joins TRBV5-6 to TRBJ1-3; D gene ambiguous. The germline V gene has CDR1 SGHDT and CDR2 YYEEEE. The V end was cut by 3 bases, the J end by 11 bases, with 12 bases between. This CDR3 is 12 amino acids long. In DNA form, the CDR3 reads TGTGCCAGCAGCTCGCTAGGAAGCGCCATATATTTT. Its protein is CASSSLGSAIYF.

V and J are TRBV21-1 and TRBJ1-5. TRBV21-1 represents a pseudogene. The CDR3 is 13 residues long. The CDR3 nucleotides read TGTGCCAGCAGCAATGGAGGGCCCCAGCCCCAGCATTTT. This encodes CASSNGGPQPQHF.

The CDR3 coding sequence is TGTGCCAGCAGTCTTAGCGGGGGGCCCGTCAACACCGGGGAGCTGTTTTTT. It specifies CASSLSGGPVNTGELFF. This chain links TRBV6-2 or TRBV6-3 with TRBJ2-2, with TRBD2 matching 10 bases. CDR3 length: 17 amino acids. V shed 5 bases and J 2 bases; nucleotides not matched to a gene: 8. Germline assignment: CDR1 MNHEY and CDR2 SVGEGT.

This chain joins TRBV5-8 and TRBJ2-7, with D perhaps matching TRBD1 (6 bases). CDR3 length: 14 amino acids. V was shortened by 4 bases and J by 3 bases, with 14 bases between the two germline ends. Germline assignment: CDR1 SGHTS and CDR2 YDEGEE. For the CDR3, the DNA is TGTGCCAGCAGCGCCCTGGGGACAAGCTACGAGCAGTACTTC. Translated: CASSALGTSYEQYF.

The chain joins TRBV24-1 to TRBJ2-5; 14 nucleotides agree with TRBD2. CDR1 and CDR2 (germline): KGHDR, SFDVKD. This CDR3 contains 16 residues. V lost 7 bases, J lost 5 bases, and 8 bases stayed unmatched. The CDR3 loop reads CATRGTSGRGGETQYF. CDR3 DNA sequence: TGTGCCACCAGGGGGACTAGCGGGAGAGGTGGCGAGACCCAGTACTTC.

V usage is TRBV2 and J usage is TRBJ1-1; D ambiguous. Germline V CDR1 and CDR2: SNHLY, FYNNEI. With 7 bases removed from V and 2 bases from J, the gap between germline ends came to 14 bases. The CDR3 totals 14 residues. The CDR3 DNA is TGTGCCAGCAAAAGGAGAGCAGTAAACACTGAAGCTTTCTTT. The encoded protein is CASKRRAVNTEAFF.

This chain links TRBV5-5 with TRBJ2-5, with D perhaps TRBD1 (6 bases). Germline loops: CDR1 SGHKS, CDR2 YYEKEE (reference sequence). V shed 4 bases and J shed 7 bases, with 20 bases lying between them. The CDR3 sequence is 15 residues long. CDR3 in amino acids: CASSLSQGSKRTQYF. CDR3 DNA sequence: TGTGCCAGCAGCCTGTCTCAGGGGTCCAAAAGGACCCAGTACTTC.

The chain's CDR3 is CASSQDQGAIYEQYF. The CDR3 nucleotides read TGCGCCAGCAGCCAAGACCAGGGGGCCATCTACGAGCAGTACTTC. The rearrangement uses TRBV4-1 and TRBJ2-7; 8 bases agree with TRBD1. This CDR3 spans 15 amino acids. Trimming removed 0 bases from V and 3 bases from J; junction bases left unmatched: 4. CDR1 is MGHRA, CDR2 YSYEKL, per germline.